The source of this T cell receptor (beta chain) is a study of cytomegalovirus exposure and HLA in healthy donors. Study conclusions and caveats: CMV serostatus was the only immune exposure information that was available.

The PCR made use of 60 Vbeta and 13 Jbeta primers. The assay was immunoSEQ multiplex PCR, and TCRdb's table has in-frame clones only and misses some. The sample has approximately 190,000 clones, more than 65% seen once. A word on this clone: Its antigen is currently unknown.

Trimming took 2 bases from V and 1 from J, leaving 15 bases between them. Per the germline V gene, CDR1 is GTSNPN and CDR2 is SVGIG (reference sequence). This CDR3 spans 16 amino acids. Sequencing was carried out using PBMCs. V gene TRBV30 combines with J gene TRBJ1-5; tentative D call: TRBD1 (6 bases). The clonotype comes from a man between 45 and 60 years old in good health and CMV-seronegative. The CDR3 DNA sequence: TGTGCCTGGAGTCGGGGGGGGGCATCGAGCAATCAGCCCCAGCATTTT. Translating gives CAWSRGGASSNQPQHF. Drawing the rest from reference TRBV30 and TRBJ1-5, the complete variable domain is SQTIHQWPATLVQPVGSPLSLECTVEGTSNPNLYWYRQAAGRGLQLLFYSVGIGQISSEVPQNLSASRPQDRQFILSSKKLLLSDSGFYLCAWSRGGASSNQPQHFGDGTRLSIL.